Listed below are T cell receptor beta chains from one sample, sequenced in a study of shared clonotypes between healthy human individuals. The repertoire was sequenced with immunoSEQ multiplex PCR; TCRdb's copy has only in-frame clones and lacks some. The top ten hold 10% to 15% of the sample, which has about 490,000 clones, over 65% seen once. The material sequenced was PBMCs. These receptors were collected from a middle-aged woman in good health. Some clones in this sample may be carry-over from other donors' samples. CDR3s include the opening cysteine and the closing phenylalanine or tryptophan. The D gene is left open where the match is weak. Only some rows state a clone size, as once, few, many or a class for expanded clones.

J: TRBJ1-5; D: -; size: few; length: 12; V: TRBV28; CDR3: CASSLRGQPQHF; DNA: TGTGCCAGCAGTTTAAGGGGGCAGCCCCAGCATTTT
J: TRBJ2-3; D: TRBD1; size: -; length: 16; V: TRBV15; CDR3: CATSRWTGGFTDTQYF; DNA: TGTGCCACCAGCAGATGGACAGGGGGTTTCACAGATACGCAGTATTTT
J: TRBJ2-1; D: TRBD2; size: -; length: 15; V: TRBV7-2; CDR3: CASSLASGDDNEQFF; DNA: TGTGCCAGCAGCTTGGCTAGCGGGGACGACAATGAGCAGTTCTTC
J: TRBJ1-3; D: -; size: -; length: 12; V: TRBV11-2; CDR3: CASSPRRNTIYF; DNA: TGTGCCAGCAGCCCCAGGAGAAACACCATATATTTT
J: TRBJ1-5; D: -; size: few; length: 14; V: TRBV4-3; CDR3: CASSQGYSNQPQHF; DNA: TGCGCCAGCAGCCAAGGATACAGCAATCAGCCCCAGCATTTT
J: TRBJ1-5; D: -; size: few; length: 15; V: TRBV28; CDR3: CASSLAQISNQPQHF; DNA: TGTGCCAGCAGTTTGGCACAGATCAGCAATCAGCCCCAGCATTTT
J: TRBJ1-5; D: -; size: -; length: 13; V: TRBV9; CDR3: CASSVSGSQPQHF; DNA: TGTGCCAGCAGCGTAAGCGGGAGTCAGCCCCAGCATTTT
J: TRBJ2-7; D: -; size: few; length: 11; V: TRBV10-3; CDR3: CAIRVGDMQYF; DNA: TGTGCCATCCGGGTAGGCGATATGCAGTACTTC
J: TRBJ2-7; D: -; size: -; length: 14; V: TRBV2; CDR3: CASSRTNFTYEQYF; DNA: TGTGCCAGCAGTAGGACTAACTTTACCTACGAGCAGTACTTC
J: TRBJ1-4; D: -; size: few; length: 15; V: TRBV25-1; CDR3: CANSDPQVFDEKLFF; DNA: TGTGCCAACAGTGACCCTCAGGTGTTCGATGAAAAACTGTTTTTT
J: TRBJ2-7; D: TRBD2; size: -; length: 19; V: TRBV15; CDR3: CATSRAPTSGPIRSYEQYF; DNA: TGTGCCACCAGCAGAGCCCCGACTAGCGGGCCTATCCGCTCCTACGAGCAGTACTTC